This entry concerns a single T cell receptor (beta chain). Its specificity is not known. The sample comes from a study of cytomegalovirus exposure and HLA in healthy donors. Germline values: CDR1 SGHAT, CDR2 FQNNGV. This CDR3 contains 15 residues. Trimming cost V 5 bases and J 3 bases; bases outside gene matches: 6. PCR amplification relied on 60 Vbeta primers (plus 13 Jbeta primers). Repertoires were generated with immunoSEQ multiplex PCR, while TCRdb's copy carries only in-frame clones and drops some. Among some 120,000 clones, about three quarters were seen once, and the ten largest hold 1.9%. Study conclusions and caveats: Indistinguishable V segments such as TRBV6-2 and TRBV6-3 were excluded. The later analysis indicated that the majority of CMV-associated TCR beta chains appeared HLA-restricted. For cytomegalovirus status, the classifier reportedly gave diagnoses with high specificity and sensitivity. Previous analysis showed most TCR beta V segments were productive about 90% or about 30% of the time.

The TCR comes from a man aged 50-59 years in good health and CMV-seronegative. V is TRBV11-2 and J is TRBJ1-3, with 8 bases identical to TRBD1. The sequenced sample was PBMCs. The CDR3, as DNA: TGTGCCAGCAGCGCCGGACAGGGTGGTGGAAACACCATATATTTT. Translated, it gives CASSAGQGGGNTIYF.